This entry lists 8 T cell receptor beta chains sequenced from one sample in a study of monozygotic twins with inflammatory bowel disease. TCRdb reprocessed the 5' RACE reads, keeping one entry per CDR3 protein, no DNA. This repertoire comprises roughly 160,000 distinct CDR3 sequences; its ten largest clones make up 6.5% to 9%. The sequencing sample was made of blood. The receptors originated from a human donor with ulcerative colitis or Crohn's disease, or a healthy co-twin of an affected twin (not recorded which).

This chain uses TRBV4-3 with TRBJ1-6; TCRdb gives TRBD1 as the D gene, but with no DNA this cannot be confirmed. Germline values: CDR1 LGHNA, CDR2 YSLEER. This CDR3 has 18 residues. CDR3 loop: CASSQEGQGRSYNSPLHF.

J is TRBJ2-1 and V is TRBV7-2; TCRdb names TRBD2, which stays unverified in the absence of DNA. Germline assignment: CDR1 SGHTA and CDR2 FQGNSA. The CDR3 is made up of 11 amino acids. The CDR3 loop is CASSLAGVGFF.

The chain carries TRBV6-5 and TRBJ1-4; the D call from TCRdb, TRBD1, cannot be confirmed without DNA. The CDR3 sequence is 14 residues long. Germline assignment: CDR1 MNHEY and CDR2 SVGAGI. CDR3 residues: CASSYSNPDEKLFF.

The chain has TRBV12-3 or TRBV12-4 and TRBJ2-1; TCRdb reports TRBD2, a call that lacks DNA to check it against. This CDR3 contains 20 residues. CDR3: CASSLFLTEPRLANYNEQFF.

The genes are TRBV20-1 and TRBJ2-2; TCRdb gives TRBD1 as the D gene, but with no DNA this cannot be confirmed. The CDR3 runs to 15 residues. The germline V gene has CDR1 DFQATT and CDR2 SNEGSKA (reference sequence). The CDR3 loop reads CSAREVKGRSGELFF.

The chain uses TRBV27 and TRBJ1-5; TCRdb indicates TRBD1, and absent DNA this call remains unverified. The CDR3 has 15 amino acids. Germline lookup yields CDR1 MNHEY and CDR2 SMNVEV (reference sequence). The CDR3 sequence is CASGDGENSNQPQHF.

The chain carries TRBV5-6 and TRBJ2-3; without DNA, the TCRdb call of TRBD2 cannot be checked. The CDR3 runs to 16 residues. Germline values: CDR1 SGHDT, CDR2 YYEEEE. CDR3 protein: CASSFYGGSSTDTQYF.

The chain joins TRBV7-9 to TRBJ1-1. CDR3 size: 15 residues. Germline V gene data show CDR1 as SEHNR and CDR2 as FQNEAQ (reference sequence). The CDR3 sequence is CASSSSGRQNTEAFF.